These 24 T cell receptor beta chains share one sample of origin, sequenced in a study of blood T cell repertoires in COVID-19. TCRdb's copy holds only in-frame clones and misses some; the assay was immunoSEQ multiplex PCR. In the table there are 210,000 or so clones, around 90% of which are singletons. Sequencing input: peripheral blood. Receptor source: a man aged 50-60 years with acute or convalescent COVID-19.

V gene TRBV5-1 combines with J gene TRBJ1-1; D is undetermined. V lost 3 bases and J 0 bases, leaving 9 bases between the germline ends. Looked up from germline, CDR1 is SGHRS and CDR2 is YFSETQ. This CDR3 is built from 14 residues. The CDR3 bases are TGCGCCAGCAGCTACAGCTTAATGAACACTGAAGCTTTCTTT. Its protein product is CASSYSLMNTEAFF. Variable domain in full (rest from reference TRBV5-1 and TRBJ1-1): KAGVTQTPRYLIKTRGQQVTLSCSPISGHRSVSWYQQTPGQGLQFLFEYFSETQRNKGNFPGRFSGRQFSNSRSEMNVSTLELGDSALYLCASSYSLMNTEAFFGQGTRLTVV.

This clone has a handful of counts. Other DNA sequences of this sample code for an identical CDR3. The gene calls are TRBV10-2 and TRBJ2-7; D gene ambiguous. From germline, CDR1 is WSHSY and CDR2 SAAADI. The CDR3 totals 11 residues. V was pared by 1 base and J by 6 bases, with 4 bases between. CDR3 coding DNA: TGCGCCAGCAGTGAGTTGAGCGAGCAGTACTTC. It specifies CASSELSEQYF.

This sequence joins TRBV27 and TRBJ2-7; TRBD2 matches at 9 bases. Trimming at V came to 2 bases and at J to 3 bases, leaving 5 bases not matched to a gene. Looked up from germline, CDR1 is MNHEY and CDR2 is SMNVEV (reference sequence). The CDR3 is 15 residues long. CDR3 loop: CASSLGSGRSYEQYF. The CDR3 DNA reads TGTGCCAGCAGTTTAGGTAGCGGGAGAAGCTACGAGCAGTACTTC.

CDR3 residues: CASSSGRSERGGSNQPQHF. The CDR3 DNA reads TGTGCCAGCAGCTCAGGACGCTCCGAGAGGGGGGGTAGCAATCAGCCCCAGCATTTT. The genes are TRBV5-5 and TRBJ1-5; a weak D match, TRBD1 (6 bases). The germline V gene encodes CDR1 SGHKS and CDR2 YYEKEE (reference sequence). The CDR3 has 19 residues. The ends were cut back, 3 bases at V and 0 bases at J, with 22 bases in the middle.

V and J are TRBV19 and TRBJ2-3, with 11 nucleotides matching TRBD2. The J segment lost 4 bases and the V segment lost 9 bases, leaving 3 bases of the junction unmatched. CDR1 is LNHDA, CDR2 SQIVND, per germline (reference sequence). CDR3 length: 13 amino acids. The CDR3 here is CASIAGGSDTQYF. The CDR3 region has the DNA TGTGCCAGCATAGCGGGAGGGTCAGATACGCAGTATTTT.

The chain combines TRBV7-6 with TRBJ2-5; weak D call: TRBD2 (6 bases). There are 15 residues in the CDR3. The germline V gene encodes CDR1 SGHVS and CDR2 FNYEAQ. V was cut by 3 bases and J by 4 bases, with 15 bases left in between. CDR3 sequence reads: CASSFSPEGRETQYF. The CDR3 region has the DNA TGTGCCAGCAGCTTTTCCCCGGAGGGCCGAGAGACCCAGTACTTC. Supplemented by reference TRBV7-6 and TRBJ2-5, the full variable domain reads GAGVSQSPRYKVTKRGQDVALRCDPISGHVSLYWYRQALGQGPEFLTYFNYEAQQDKSGLPNDRFSAERPEGSISTLTIQRTEQRDSAMYRCASSFSPEGRETQYFGPGTRLLVL.

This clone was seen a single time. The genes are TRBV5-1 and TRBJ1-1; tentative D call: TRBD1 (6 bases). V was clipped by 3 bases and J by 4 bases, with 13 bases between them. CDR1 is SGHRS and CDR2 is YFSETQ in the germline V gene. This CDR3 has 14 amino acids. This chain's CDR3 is CASSSQGGGTEAFF. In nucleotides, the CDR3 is TGCGCCAGCAGCTCACAGGGTGGGGGCACTGAAGCTTTCTTT.

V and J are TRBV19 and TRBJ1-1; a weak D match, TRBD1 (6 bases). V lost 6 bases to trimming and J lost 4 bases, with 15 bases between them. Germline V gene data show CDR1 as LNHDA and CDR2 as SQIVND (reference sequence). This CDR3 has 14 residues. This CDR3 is CASSPGGGATEAFF. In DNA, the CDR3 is TGTGCCAGTAGCCCTGGTGGGGGGGCCACTGAAGCTTTCTTT. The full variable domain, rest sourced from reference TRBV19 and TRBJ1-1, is DGGITQSPKYLFRKEGQNVTLSCEQNLNHDAMYWYRQDPGQGLRLIYYSQIVNDFQKGDIAEGYSVSREKKESFPLTVTSAQKNPTAFYLCASSPGGGATEAFFGQGTRLTVV.

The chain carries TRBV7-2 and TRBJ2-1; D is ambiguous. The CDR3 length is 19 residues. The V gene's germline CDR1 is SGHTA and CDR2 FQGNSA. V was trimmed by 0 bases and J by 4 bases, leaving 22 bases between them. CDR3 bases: TGTGCCAGCAGCTTAGCGCATTCGGTCCCATTCCTTGCTTACAATGAGCAGTTCTTC. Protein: CASSLAHSVPFLAYNEQFF. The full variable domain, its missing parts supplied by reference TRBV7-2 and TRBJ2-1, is GAGVSQSPSNKVTEKGKDVELRCDPISGHTALYWYRQSLGQGLEFLIYFQGNSAPDKSGLPSDRFSAERTGGSVSTLTIQRTQQEDSAVYLCASSLAHSVPFLAYNEQFFGPGTRLTVL.

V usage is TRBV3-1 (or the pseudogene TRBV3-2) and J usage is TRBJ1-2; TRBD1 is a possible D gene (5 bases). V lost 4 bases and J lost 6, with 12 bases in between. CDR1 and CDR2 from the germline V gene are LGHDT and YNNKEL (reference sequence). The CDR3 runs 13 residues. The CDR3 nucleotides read TGTGCCAGCAGCCTCAGTCCGGACAATGGCTACACCTTC. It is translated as CASSLSPDNGYTF.

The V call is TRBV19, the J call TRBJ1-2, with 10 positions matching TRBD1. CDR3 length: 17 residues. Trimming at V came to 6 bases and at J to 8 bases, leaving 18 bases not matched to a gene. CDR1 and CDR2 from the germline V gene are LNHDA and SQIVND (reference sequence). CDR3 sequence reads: CASRKESGTGAIIGYTF. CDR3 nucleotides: TGTGCCAGTAGAAAGGAGTCCGGGACAGGGGCCATCATCGGCTACACCTTC.

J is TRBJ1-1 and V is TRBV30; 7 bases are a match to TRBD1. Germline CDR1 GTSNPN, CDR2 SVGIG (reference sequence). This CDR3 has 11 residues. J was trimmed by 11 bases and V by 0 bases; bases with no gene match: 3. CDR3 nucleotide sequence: TGTGCCTGGAGTGTTAGGGGGCCTGCTTTCTTT. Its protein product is CAWSVRGPAFF.

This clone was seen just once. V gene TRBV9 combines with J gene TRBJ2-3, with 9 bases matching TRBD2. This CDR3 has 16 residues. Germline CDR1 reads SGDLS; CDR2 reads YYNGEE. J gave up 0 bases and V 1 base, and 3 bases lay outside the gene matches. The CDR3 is CASSVTAGGSTDTQYF. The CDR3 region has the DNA TGTGCCAGCAGCGTAACAGCGGGAGGTAGCACAGATACGCAGTATTTT.

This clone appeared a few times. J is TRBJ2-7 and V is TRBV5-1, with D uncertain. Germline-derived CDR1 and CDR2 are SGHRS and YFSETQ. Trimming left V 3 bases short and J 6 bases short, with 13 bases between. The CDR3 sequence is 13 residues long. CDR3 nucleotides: TGCGCCAGCAGCTCGAGTCTCTCCGGCGAGCAGTACTTC. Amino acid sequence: CASSSSLSGEQYF. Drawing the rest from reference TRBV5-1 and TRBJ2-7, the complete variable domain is KAGVTQTPRYLIKTRGQQVTLSCSPISGHRSVSWYQQTPGQGLQFLFEYFSETQRNKGNFPGRFSGRQFSNSRSEMNVSTLELGDSALYLCASSSSLSGEQYFGPGTRLTVT.

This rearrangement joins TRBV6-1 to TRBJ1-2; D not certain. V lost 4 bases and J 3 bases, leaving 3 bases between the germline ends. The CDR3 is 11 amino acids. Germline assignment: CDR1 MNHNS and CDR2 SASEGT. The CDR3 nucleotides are TGTGCCAGCAGTGTCTACTATGGCTACACCTTC. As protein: CASSVYYGYTF.

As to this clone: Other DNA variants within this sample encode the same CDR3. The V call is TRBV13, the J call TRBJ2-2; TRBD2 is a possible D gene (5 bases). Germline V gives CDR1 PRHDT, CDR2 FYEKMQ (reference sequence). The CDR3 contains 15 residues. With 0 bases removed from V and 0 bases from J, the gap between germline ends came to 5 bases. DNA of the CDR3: TGTGCCAGCAGCTTAGGACTAGCGAACACCGGGGAGCTGTTTTTT. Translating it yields CASSLGLANTGELFF.

The CDR3 protein is CAWSGSQRDYYEQYF. The CDR3 DNA reads TGTGCCTGGAGTGGATCCCAGCGGGACTATTACGAGCAGTACTTC. V usage is TRBV30 and J usage is TRBJ2-7; 7 bases are shared with TRBD2. The V gene end was trimmed by 1 base and the J gene end by 4 bases; junction bases not matched to a gene: 10. Germline lookup yields CDR1 GTSNPN and CDR2 SVGIG (reference sequence). This CDR3 is built from 15 residues.

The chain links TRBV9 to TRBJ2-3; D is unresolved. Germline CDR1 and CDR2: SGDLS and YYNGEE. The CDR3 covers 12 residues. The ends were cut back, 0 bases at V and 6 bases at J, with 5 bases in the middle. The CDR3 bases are TGTGCCAGCAGCGTAGCCCAGGATACGCAGTATTTT. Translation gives CASSVAQDTQYF.

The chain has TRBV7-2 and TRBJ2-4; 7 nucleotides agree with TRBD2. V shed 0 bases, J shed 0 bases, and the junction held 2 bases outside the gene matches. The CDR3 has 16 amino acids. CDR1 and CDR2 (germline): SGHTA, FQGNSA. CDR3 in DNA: TGTGCCAGCAGCTTAGCGCCGGGGGGAGCCAAAAACATTCAGTACTTC. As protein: CASSLAPGGAKNIQYF.

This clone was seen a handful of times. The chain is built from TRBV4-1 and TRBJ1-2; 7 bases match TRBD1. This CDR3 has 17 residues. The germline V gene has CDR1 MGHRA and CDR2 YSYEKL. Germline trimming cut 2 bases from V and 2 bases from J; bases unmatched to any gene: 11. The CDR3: CASSQPLRDRLNYGYTF. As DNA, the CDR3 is TGCGCCAGCAGCCAACCCCTCCGGGACAGACTGAACTATGGCTACACCTTC.

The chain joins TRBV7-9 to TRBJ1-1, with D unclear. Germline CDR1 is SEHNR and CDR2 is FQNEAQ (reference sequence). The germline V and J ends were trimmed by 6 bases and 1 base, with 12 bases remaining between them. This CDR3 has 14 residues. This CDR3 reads CASRFTDKNTEAFF. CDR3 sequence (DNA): TGTGCCAGCAGGTTCACAGACAAGAACACTGAAGCTTTCTTT.

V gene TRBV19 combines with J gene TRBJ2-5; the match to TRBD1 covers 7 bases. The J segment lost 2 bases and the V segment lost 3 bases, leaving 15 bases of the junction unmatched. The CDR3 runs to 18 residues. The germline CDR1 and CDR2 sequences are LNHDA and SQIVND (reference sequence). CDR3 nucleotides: TGTGCCAGTAGTATCCTGAACAGGGGCAGCGTCCGACAAGAGACCCAGTACTTC. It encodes CASSILNRGSVRQETQYF.

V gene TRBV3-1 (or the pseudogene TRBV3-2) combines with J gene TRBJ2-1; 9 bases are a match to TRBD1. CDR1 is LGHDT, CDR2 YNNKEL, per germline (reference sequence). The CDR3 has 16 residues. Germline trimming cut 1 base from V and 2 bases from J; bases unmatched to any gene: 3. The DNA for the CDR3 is TGTGCCAGCAGCCAAGGCCGGGACAGGGCCTACAATGAGCAGTTCTTC. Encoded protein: CASSQGRDRAYNEQFF.

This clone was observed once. The DNA of the CDR3 is TGTGCCATCAGTGAGTCGACGACAGATTCAAACTATGGCTACACCTTC. This translates into CAISESTTDSNYGYTF. The chain employs TRBV10-3 and TRBJ1-2; D possibly corresponds to TRBD1 (5 bases). The CDR3 has 16 amino acids. Per germline, CDR1 ENHRY and CDR2 SYGVKD. V was pared by 0 bases and J by 2 bases, with 13 bases between.